The rows below give T cell receptor beta chains drawn from one sample of a study of identical twins. TCRdb re-derived calls from the 5' RACE reads in MiXCR, one entry per CDR3 protein. The sample holds roughly 250,000 distinct CDR3 sequences, approximately 7.3% seen once. These same records also appear under a second study, on yellow fever vaccine responses in identical twins.

Sequenced material: CD8+ T cells sorted from blood. The receptor source for this set is a woman between 18 and 30 years old in good health. CDR3s include the opening cysteine and the closing phenylalanine or tryptophan.

TRBV6-5,TRBJ1-6,CASSYGFITASPNSPLHF
TRBV24-1,TRBJ2-7,CATSARRGDSNGEQYF
TRBV27,TRBJ1-1,CASRPAAGNLNTEAFF
TRBV7-9,TRBJ2-2,CASSRGGQNFTGELFF
TRBV3-1,TRBJ1-4,CASSQERDPDEKLFF
TRBV5-1,TRBJ1-5,CASSLLPGNQPQHF
TRBV29-1,TRBJ1-5,CSVGQGNQPQHF
TRBV2,TRBJ2-1,CASSERREHLNEQFF
TRBV11-2,TRBJ2-1,CASSLAGVFIHEQFF
TRBV6-1,TRBJ1-1,CASIPPRAGTNTEAFF
TRBV5-1,TRBJ2-1,CASSLGPDREPYNEQFF
TRBV9,TRBJ2-1,CASSHGTSGRDEQFF
TRBV12-3/TRBV12-4,TRBJ1-1,CASSPGWTEAFF
TRBV2,TRBJ2-5,CASRGGVSETQYF
TRBV6-5,TRBJ2-1,CASSYYPGHQYSYNEQFF
TRBV20-1,TRBJ2-1,CSAGAGTSGRSSYNEQFF
TRBV28,TRBJ2-7,CASTKTGTYEQYF
TRBV5-1,TRBJ2-2,CASSLRGTGGEITGELFF
TRBV24-1,TRBJ1-1,CATRQGTEAFF
TRBV28,TRBJ2-7,CASSSGRALEQYF
TRBV9,TRBJ2-1,CASSVEGLADSYNEQFF
TRBV5-6,TRBJ2-1,CASSWETSPEQFF
TRBV12-5,TRBJ2-1,CASGSSPNEQFF
TRBV12-3/TRBV12-4,TRBJ1-5,CASSLGDLGSNQPQHF
TRBV12-3/TRBV12-4,TRBJ2-7,CASSLYGGSSYEQYF
TRBV20-1,TRBJ1-2,CSASLGGPTYSYTF
TRBV6-8,TRBJ1-1,CASRLLGPMNTEAFF